The 19 T cell receptor beta chains reported below all come from one sample, sequenced in a study of cytomegalovirus exposure and HLA in healthy donors. Vbeta (60) and Jbeta (13) primers were used in the PCR. Method: immunoSEQ multiplex PCR; TCRdb's copy keeps in-frame clones and lacks some. The table shows about 120,000 clones, with around 74% occurring only once. The sample consisted of PBMCs. Receptors were obtained from a man in his 60s in good health and CMV-seropositive.

This sequence joins TRBV9 and TRBJ2-3, with 7 positions matching TRBD1. Losses at the gene ends were 3 bases for V and 4 bases for J; bases not matched to a gene: 2. Germline CDR1 is SGDLS and CDR2 is YYNGEE. This CDR3 has 13 amino acids. The CDR3 nucleotides read TGTGCCAGCAGCGCCACAGGGGCAGATACGCAGTATTTT. Encoded protein: CASSATGADTQYF.

This chain connects TRBV9 to TRBJ2-3; 9 bases match TRBD2. Trimming cost V 0 bases and J 6 bases; bases outside gene matches: 5. The CDR3 sequence is 15 residues long. From germline, CDR1 is SGDLS and CDR2 YYNGEE. The CDR3 DNA is TGTGCCAGCAGCGTAGGGCGGGGGGGATATGATACGCAGTATTTT. This translates into CASSVGRGGYDTQYF.

This clone occurred a few times. This chain uses TRBV7-2 with TRBJ2-7; tentatively, D is TRBD2 (6 bases). There are 15 residues in the CDR3. V lost 3 bases and J 0 bases, leaving 12 bases between the germline ends. Per the germline V gene, CDR1 is SGHTA and CDR2 is FQGNSA. The CDR3 nucleotides read TGTGCCAGCAGCTTTACCGGGACTCTCTCCTACGAGCAGTACTTC. Translating gives CASSFTGTLSYEQYF. Full variable domain (remainder filled in from reference TRBV7-2 and TRBJ2-7): GAGVSQSPSNKVTEKGKDVELRCDPISGHTALYWYRQSLGQGLEFLIYFQGNSAPDKSGLPSDRFSAERTGGSVSTLTIQRTQQEDSAVYLCASSFTGTLSYEQYFGPGTRLTVT.

The V gene is TRBV19, the J gene TRBJ2-2, with 9 bases lining up with TRBD1. The ends lost 1 base at V and 3 bases at J; junction bases unmatched: 0. In germline, CDR1 is LNHDA, CDR2 SQIVND (reference sequence). CDR3 length equals 15 residues. The CDR3 nucleotides are TGTGCCAGTAGTATAGGGACAGGGGACACCGGGGAGCTGTTTTTT. As protein: CASSIGTGDTGELFF. Based on the CDR3 plus reference TRBV19 and TRBJ2-2, the full variable domain is DGGITQSPKYLFRKEGQNVTLSCEQNLNHDAMYWYRQDPGQGLRLIYYSQIVNDFQKGDIAEGYSVSREKKESFPLTVTSAQKNPTAFYLCASSIGTGDTGELFFGEGSRLTVL.

This rearrangement joins TRBV18 to TRBJ1-2, with 7 bases aligning to TRBD1. Germline V gene lookup returns CDR1 KGHSH and CDR2 LQKENI. Trimming cost V 2 bases and J 8 bases; bases outside gene matches: 5. This CDR3 has 13 residues. CDR3 region: CASSPDRAGGYTF. The CDR3 DNA is TGTGCCAGCTCACCAGACAGGGCGGGGGGCTACACCTTC.

The chain is built from TRBV6-1 and TRBJ1-1, with 7 bases lining up with TRBD1. The CDR3 consists of 14 residues. Germline trimming cut 6 bases from V and 0 bases from J; bases unmatched to any gene: 4. CDR1 and CDR2 from the germline V gene are MNHNS and SASEGT. The CDR3 is CASSRQGMNTEAFF. The CDR3 DNA follows: TGTGCCAGCAGCAGACAGGGTATGAACACTGAAGCTTTCTTT.

The chain recombines TRBV5-1 with TRBJ1-1; D is possibly TRBD1 (6 bases). Deletions cut 5 bases from V and 4 bases from J, with 15 bases between. The CDR3 is 14 residues long. Germline V gives CDR1 SGHRS, CDR2 YFSETQ. The CDR3, as DNA: TGCGCCAGCAGTCGGGGGGGGCAGGTCACTGAAGCTTTCTTT. It encodes CASSRGGQVTEAFF. Combining the CDR3 with reference TRBV5-1 and TRBJ1-1 gives the whole variable domain KAGVTQTPRYLIKTRGQQVTLSCSPISGHRSVSWYQQTPGQGLQFLFEYFSETQRNKGNFPGRFSGRQFSNSRSEMNVSTLELGDSALYLCASSRGGQVTEAFFGQGTRLTVV.

The V call is TRBV28, the J call TRBJ1-2; D unclear. Germline CDR1 and CDR2: MDHEN and SYDVKM. V lost 7 bases to trimming and J lost 6 bases, with 18 bases between them. The length of the CDR3 is 14 residues. The CDR3 here is CASTLGGPADGYTF. CDR3 nucleotides: TGTGCCAGCACCCTCGGAGGGCCGGCCGATGGCTACACCTTC.

The J gene is TRBJ2-7, the V gene TRBV6-1; weak D call: TRBD1 (6 bases). Germline V gives CDR1 MNHNS, CDR2 SASEGT. CDR3 length: 14 amino acids. V dropped 2 bases and J dropped 6 bases, with 14 bases sitting between them. For the CDR3, the DNA is TGTGCCAGCAGTGAACAGGGGCCGGACCGCGAGCAGTACTTC. This gives the protein CASSEQGPDREQYF.

The chain employs TRBV2 and TRBJ1-5; the D gene is possibly TRBD1 (5 bases). CDR1 is SNHLY, CDR2 FYNNEI, per germline. This CDR3 region has 13 residues. The V end lost 3 bases, the J end lost 11 bases, and 14 bases lay between the germline ends. The CDR3 coding sequence is TGTGCCAGCAGTGACCAGGGCAAGGCGGCCCAGCATTTT. Protein: CASSDQGKAAQHF.

This chain's CDR3 is CASSETVEAEAFF. The CDR3 bases are TGTGCCAGCAGTGAGACAGTAGAGGCTGAAGCTTTCTTT. The chain links TRBV6-1 to TRBJ1-1, with D possibly matching TRBD1 (5 bases). The CDR3 loop spans 13 amino acids. V dropped 3 bases and J dropped 6 bases, with 11 bases sitting between them. Germline V gene data show CDR1 as MNHNS and CDR2 as SASEGT.

The V gene is TRBV6-5, the J gene TRBJ1-2, with D unclear. Germline-derived CDR1 and CDR2 are MNHEY and SVGAGI. V shed 4 bases and J shed 4 bases, with 10 bases lying between them. The CDR3 runs 13 residues. The CDR3 protein is CASSSSGSYGYTF. The CDR3 nucleotides read TGTGCCAGCAGTTCCTCGGGGAGCTATGGCTACACCTTC.

The chain is built from TRBV5-5 and TRBJ2-1; 7 bases match TRBD1. The V segment lost 5 bases and the J segment 4 bases; nucleotides outside the gene matches: 9. Germline CDR1 SGHKS, CDR2 YYEKEE (reference sequence). The CDR3 extends over 15 amino acids. In DNA form, the CDR3 reads TGTGCCAGCAGTCCCACAGGGGAGAGGTACAATGAGCAGTTCTTC. Its protein is CASSPTGERYNEQFF.

The chain couples TRBV6-1 to TRBJ2-7, with D tentatively TRBD1 (6 bases). The length of the CDR3 is 13 residues. The V gene lost 7 bases and the J gene lost 7 bases, with 17 bases spanning the gap. Germline V lookup: CDR1 MNHNS, CDR2 SASEGT. For the CDR3, the DNA is TGTGCCAGCAAACCAACGGACAGATGGGAGCAGTACTTC. It yields the protein CASKPTDRWEQYF.

This chain connects TRBV5-1 to TRBJ1-2; no clear D gene. Looked up from germline, CDR1 is SGHRS and CDR2 is YFSETQ. The V end lost 0 bases, the J end lost 3 bases, and 9 bases lay between the germline ends. CDR3 length equals 14 residues. CDR3 nucleotides: TGCGCCAGCAGCTTGGAGGGCGGGTACTATGGCTACACCTTC. Residues: CASSLEGGYYGYTF.

This clone appeared a few times. V and J are TRBV6-1 and TRBJ1-3; D is uncertain. V was clipped by 5 bases and J by 2 bases, with 13 bases between them. Germline V gene lookup returns CDR1 MNHNS and CDR2 SASEGT. CDR3 length: 15 amino acids. Here the CDR3 reads CASSTPTQAGNTIYF. DNA of the CDR3: TGTGCCAGCAGTACCCCGACCCAGGCTGGAAACACCATATATTTT.

This clone was seen only a few times. The chain couples TRBV5-6 to TRBJ1-5; tentative D call: TRBD1 (6 bases). Between the trimmed V and J ends, which lost 0 bases and 6 bases, there was a span of 13 bases. There are 15 residues in the CDR3. The V gene's germline CDR1 is SGHDT and CDR2 YYEEEE. The CDR3 protein is CASSLAGAGVQPQHF. The CDR3 nucleotides read TGTGCCAGCAGCTTGGCAGGGGCAGGGGTTCAGCCCCAGCATTTT. Combining the CDR3 with reference TRBV5-6 and TRBJ1-5 gives the whole variable domain DAGVTQSPTHLIKTRGQQVTLRCSPKSGHDTVSWYQQALGQGPQFIFQYYEEEERQRGNFPDRFSGHQFPNYSSELNVNALLLGDSALYLCASSLAGAGVQPQHFGDGTRLSIL.

This chain uses TRBV2 with TRBJ2-3, with D maybe TRBD2 (6 bases). Looked up from germline, CDR1 is SNHLY and CDR2 is FYNNEI. V was shortened by 9 bases and J by 0 bases, with 16 bases between the two germline ends. The length of the CDR3 is 15 residues. CDR3 loop: CASYRDFRSTDTQYF. The DNA for the CDR3 is TGTGCCAGTTATAGGGACTTCCGGAGCACAGATACGCAGTATTTT.

This chain connects TRBV7-2 to TRBJ2-3; no clear D gene. This CDR3 comprises 14 residues. V was cut by 7 bases and J by 5 bases, with 16 bases left in between. Germline assignment: CDR1 SGHTA and CDR2 FQGNSA. The CDR3 coding sequence is TGTGCCAGCACCCCCCAGAACTCAGGAGATACGCAGTATTTT. Amino acids: CASTPQNSGDTQYF.